Listed below are T cell receptor beta chains from one sample, sequenced in a study of T-cell memory formation after mild COVID-19. From the 5' RACE reads, TCRdb called clonotypes with MiXCR, one entry per CDR3 protein. The table includes 70,000 to 100,000 distinct CDR3 sequences, approximately 13% detected once. Sequenced input: PBMCs or a T cell subset sorted from them (not recorded which). The receptor set was obtained from an adult woman who had mild COVID-19 (a few samples of this study predate the infection). Cell type and time point are not known. Each CDR3 is given with its conserved first and last residue. Fields, in order: clone size, J gene, V gene, D gene, CDR3 protein, CDR3 DNA. A D gene is named only where the DNA matches it firmly. Expanded clones get a size class; other rows say once, few or many, or leave the size out.

clone size: .
J gene: TRBJ2-5
V gene: TRBV3-1
D gene: TRBD2
CDR3 protein: CASSQVRTSVETQYF
CDR3 DNA: TGTGCCAGCAGCCAAGTCCGGACTAGCGTCGAGACCCAGTACTTC

clone size: few
J gene: TRBJ2-3
V gene: TRBV19
D gene: TRBD2
CDR3 protein: CASSIARTSGSGTDTQYF
CDR3 DNA: TGTGCCAGTAGTATTGCCCGGACTAGCGGGTCTGGCACAGATACGCAGTATTTT

clone size: .
J gene: TRBJ2-7
V gene: TRBV7-9
D gene: .
CDR3 protein: CASRGTTGPHEQYF
CDR3 DNA: TGTGCCAGCCGTGGGACCACGGGACCCCACGAGCAGTACTTC

clone size: .
J gene: TRBJ2-7
V gene: TRBV15
D gene: .
CDR3 protein: CATSRVFALASEQYF
CDR3 DNA: TGTGCCACCAGCAGAGTTTTTGCCTTAGCATCCGAGCAGTACTTC

clone size: few
J gene: TRBJ2-7
V gene: TRBV7-6
D gene: TRBD1
CDR3 protein: CASSFRDRPYEQYF
CDR3 DNA: TGTGCCAGCAGCTTCCGGGACAGGCCTTACGAGCAGTACTTC

clone size: .
J gene: TRBJ2-1
V gene: TRBV5-8
D gene: TRBD1
CDR3 protein: CASSLGQGTDEQFF
CDR3 DNA: TGTGCCAGCAGCTTGGGACAGGGTACCGATGAGCAGTTCTTC

clone size: .
J gene: TRBJ2-7
V gene: TRBV6-2/TRBV6-3
D gene: .
CDR3 protein: CASGPGGSSYEQYF
CDR3 DNA: TGTGCCAGCGGGCCAGGGGGGAGCTCCTACGAGCAGTACTTC

clone size: few
J gene: TRBJ2-3
V gene: TRBV18
D gene: TRBD2
CDR3 protein: CASSPPSSGGSTDTQYF
CDR3 DNA: TGTGCCAGCTCACCACCCTCTAGCGGGGGATCCACAGATACGCAGTATTTT

clone size: few
J gene: TRBJ2-3
V gene: TRBV29-1
D gene: .
CDR3 protein: CSVVADTQYF
CDR3 DNA: TGCAGCGTTGTTGCAGATACGCAGTATTTT

clone size: many
J gene: TRBJ2-1
V gene: TRBV5-1
D gene: TRBD2
CDR3 protein: CASSLSVAGGPSSYNEQFF
CDR3 DNA: TGCGCCAGCAGCTTGTCGGTAGCGGGAGGGCCTAGCTCCTACAATGAGCAGTTCTTC

clone size: .
J gene: TRBJ2-5
V gene: TRBV3-1
D gene: .
CDR3 protein: CASSQDGRGPYQETQYF
CDR3 DNA: TGTGCCAGCAGCCAAGATGGGCGGGGCCCATACCAAGAGACCCAGTACTTC

clone size: .
J gene: TRBJ2-1
V gene: TRBV9
D gene: TRBD2
CDR3 protein: CASSVSLAGESYNEQFF
CDR3 DNA: TGTGCCAGCAGCGTATCACTAGCGGGAGAATCCTACAATGAGCAGTTCTTC

clone size: many
J gene: TRBJ2-7
V gene: TRBV20-1
D gene: .
CDR3 protein: CSANGGEKGYEQYF
CDR3 DNA: TGCAGTGCTAACGGCGGGGAAAAGGGGTACGAGCAGTACTTC

clone size: few
J gene: TRBJ2-7
V gene: TRBV20-1
D gene: .
CDR3 protein: CSASFLGGPYYEQYF
CDR3 DNA: TGCAGTGCTAGCTTCCTTGGGGGGCCTTACTACGAGCAGTACTTC

clone size: few
J gene: TRBJ2-1
V gene: TRBV24-1
D gene: .
CDR3 protein: CATSDRTSYNEQFF
CDR3 DNA: TGTGCCACCAGTGATCGGACGTCCTACAATGAGCAGTTCTTC

clone size: .
J gene: TRBJ2-3
V gene: TRBV4-1
D gene: TRBD2
CDR3 protein: CASSQAGVAGETDTQYF
CDR3 DNA: TGCGCCAGCAGCCAAGCCGGGGTAGCGGGGGAGACAGATACGCAGTATTTT

clone size: many
J gene: TRBJ2-1
V gene: TRBV15
D gene: .
CDR3 protein: CATSRDPDQRTVSYNEQFF
CDR3 DNA: TGTGCCACCAGCAGAGATCCGGACCAGCGTACAGTCTCCTACAATGAGCAGTTCTTC

clone size: few
J gene: TRBJ2-1
V gene: TRBV29-1
D gene: TRBD1
CDR3 protein: CSVEGGTGGNEQFF
CDR3 DNA: TGCAGCGTTGAAGGTGGGACAGGGGGGAATGAGCAGTTCTTC

clone size: .
J gene: TRBJ2-2
V gene: TRBV19
D gene: TRBD1
CDR3 protein: CATTQGAYGELFF
CDR3 DNA: TGTGCCACCACACAGGGGGCGTACGGGGAGCTGTTTTTT

clone size: .
J gene: TRBJ2-1
V gene: TRBV7-2
D gene: TRBD2
CDR3 protein: CASSLGFSGRYNEQFF
CDR3 DNA: TGTGCCAGCAGCTTAGGGTTTAGCGGGAGATACAATGAGCAGTTCTTC

clone size: few
J gene: TRBJ2-3
V gene: TRBV18
D gene: .
CDR3 protein: CASAQGSGDTQYF
CDR3 DNA: TGTGCCAGCGCCCAGGGGAGTGGAGATACGCAGTATTTT

clone size: .
J gene: TRBJ1-3
V gene: TRBV19
D gene: .
CDR3 protein: CASSIASGLSGNTIYF
CDR3 DNA: TGTGCCAGTAGTATCGCGTCGGGCCTTTCTGGAAACACCATATATTTT

clone size: .
J gene: TRBJ2-6
V gene: TRBV19
D gene: .
CDR3 protein: CASSIVSGANVLTF
CDR3 DNA: TGTGCCAGTAGTATAGTCTCTGGGGCCAACGTCCTGACTTTC

clone size: .
J gene: TRBJ2-7
V gene: TRBV14
D gene: .
CDR3 protein: CASSQGRQLYEQYF
CDR3 DNA: TGTGCCAGCAGCCAAGGCAGACAACTCTACGAGCAGTACTTC

clone size: .
J gene: TRBJ1-1
V gene: TRBV24-1
D gene: .
CDR3 protein: CATSVLGRQPNTEAFF
CDR3 DNA: TGTGCCACCAGTGTCCTAGGACGGCAACCGAACACTGAAGCTTTCTTT

clone size: .
J gene: TRBJ2-6
V gene: TRBV6-2/TRBV6-3
D gene: TRBD1
CDR3 protein: CASSWDRGFPTGANVLTF
CDR3 DNA: TGTGCCAGCAGCTGGGACAGGGGGTTTCCCACGGGGGCCAACGTCCTGACTTTC

clone size: .
J gene: TRBJ1-2
V gene: TRBV11-3
D gene: TRBD1
CDR3 protein: CASSLPQGAYGYTF
CDR3 DNA: TGTGCCAGCAGTTTACCCCAGGGGGCGTATGGCTACACCTTC

clone size: .
J gene: TRBJ2-7
V gene: TRBV29-1
D gene: .
CDR3 protein: CSVEDVVGGVNYEQYF
CDR3 DNA: TGCAGCGTTGAAGATGTAGTAGGAGGGGTCAACTACGAGCAGTACTTC

clone size: few
J gene: TRBJ2-4
V gene: TRBV11-3
D gene: .
CDR3 protein: CASSPRGKNIQYF
CDR3 DNA: TGTGCCAGCAGCCCGAGGGGGAAAAACATTCAGTACTTC

clone size: .
J gene: TRBJ2-3
V gene: TRBV9
D gene: TRBD2
CDR3 protein: CASSVPLSGGYTDTQYF
CDR3 DNA: TGTGCCAGCAGCGTCCCCCTTAGCGGGGGATACACAGATACGCAGTATTTT

clone size: .
J gene: TRBJ2-2
V gene: TRBV12-3/TRBV12-4
D gene: TRBD1
CDR3 protein: CASSLASTGGVTGELFF
CDR3 DNA: TGTGCCAGCAGTTTAGCCTCCACAGGGGGAGTCACCGGGGAGCTGTTTTTT

clone size: .
J gene: TRBJ2-7
V gene: TRBV4-1
D gene: TRBD1
CDR3 protein: CASSRVGQGLDEQYF
CDR3 DNA: TGCGCCAGCAGCCGAGTCGGACAGGGGCTTGACGAGCAGTACTTC

clone size: few
J gene: TRBJ2-5
V gene: TRBV20-1
D gene: .
CDR3 protein: CSASRPGYDGETQYF
CDR3 DNA: TGCAGTGCTAGTCGGCCCGGGTACGACGGGGAGACCCAGTACTTC

clone size: .
J gene: TRBJ2-7
V gene: TRBV4-1
D gene: TRBD1
CDR3 protein: CASSLRQGEYEQYF
CDR3 DNA: TGCGCCAGCAGCCTCAGACAGGGGGAATACGAGCAGTACTTC

clone size: few
J gene: TRBJ1-1
V gene: TRBV20-1
D gene: .
CDR3 protein: CSAREVNRAGTEAFF
CDR3 DNA: TGCAGTGCTAGAGAGGTTAACAGGGCGGGCACTGAAGCTTTCTTT

clone size: few
J gene: TRBJ2-1
V gene: TRBV11-2
D gene: TRBD1
CDR3 protein: CASSLGDRENEQFF
CDR3 DNA: TGTGCCAGCAGCTTAGGCGACAGGGAAAATGAGCAGTTCTTC

clone size: few
J gene: TRBJ2-3
V gene: TRBV11-2
D gene: .
CDR3 protein: CASSTHLDTQYF
CDR3 DNA: TGTGCCAGCAGCACCCACTTGGATACGCAGTATTTT

clone size: few
J gene: TRBJ2-1
V gene: TRBV19
D gene: .
CDR3 protein: CASNRQGGLNEQFF
CDR3 DNA: TGTGCCAGTAACAGGCAGGGGGGTTTGAATGAGCAGTTCTTC

clone size: few
J gene: TRBJ2-1
V gene: TRBV12-3/TRBV12-4
D gene: TRBD2
CDR3 protein: CASIRGAGEYNEQFF
CDR3 DNA: TGTGCCAGCATCCGGGGAGCGGGGGAGTACAATGAGCAGTTCTTC

clone size: few
J gene: TRBJ2-7
V gene: TRBV5-1
D gene: .
CDR3 protein: CASSNRDNYEQYF
CDR3 DNA: TGCGCCAGCAGCAACCGGGACAATTACGAGCAGTACTTC

clone size: .
J gene: TRBJ2-5
V gene: TRBV4-2
D gene: .
CDR3 protein: CASSQEWAGPTGETQYF
CDR3 DNA: TGTGCCAGCAGCCAAGAGTGGGCGGGCCCGACCGGCGAGACCCAGTACTTC

clone size: few
J gene: TRBJ2-3
V gene: TRBV4-2
D gene: TRBD2
CDR3 protein: CASSQAFRNAGGPHLTDTQYF
CDR3 DNA: TGTGCCAGCAGCCAAGCGTTCCGGAACGCGGGGGGACCTCATCTAACAGATACGCAGTATTTT

clone size: few
J gene: TRBJ2-1
V gene: TRBV20-1
D gene: TRBD2
CDR3 protein: CSARDRGLAEPLSYNEQFF
CDR3 DNA: TGCAGTGCTAGAGATCGTGGTCTAGCGGAGCCCTTATCCTACAATGAGCAGTTCTTC

clone size: few
J gene: TRBJ2-7
V gene: TRBV4-1
D gene: .
CDR3 protein: CASSQERDGVYEQYF
CDR3 DNA: TGCGCCAGCAGCCAAGAAAGGGACGGGGTCTACGAGCAGTACTTC